This TCR beta chain was sequenced in a study of control samples from healthy donors and cancer patients. The method was immunoSEQ multiplex PCR; TCRdb's version includes in-frame clones alone and lacks a portion of them. The table lists approximately 90,000 clones, about 88% of them singletons. Between the trimmed V and J ends, which lost 0 bases and 7 bases, there was a span of 10 bases. The CDR3 spans 13 residues. Looked up from germline, CDR1 is SGHNT and CDR2 is YENEEA. Material for sequencing was blood. This receptor was identified in a woman in her 70s in good health. The rearrangement links TRBV11-3 to TRBJ2-7; the D gene is possibly TRBD1 (6 bases). The CDR3 bases are TGTGCCAGCAGCTTAGACCGCCAGGGGGAGCAGTACTTC. Translating it yields CASSLDRQGEQYF.